Listed here are 2 T cell receptor beta chains from one sample, sequenced in a study of CD4 and CD8 cells across lung adenocarcinoma regions. TCRdb analysed the PCR reads with MiXCR anew, one entry per CDR3 protein. The table records roughly 10,000 distinct CDR3 sequences, 46% of them present only once. Sequences were obtained from CD8+ T cells from the margin of a lung tumor. These receptor sequences come from a male donor with lung adenocarcinoma. The CD4 and CD8 labels of this study may be unreliable.

The genes are TRBV11-2 and TRBJ2-2, with D possibly matching TRBD2 (6 bases). There are 14 residues in the CDR3. The V gene lost 3 bases and the J gene lost 6 bases, with 11 bases spanning the gap. Germline V CDR1 and CDR2: SGHAT, FQNNGV. CDR3 bases: TGTGCCAGCAGCTTTAGCACTAGCTCCGGGGAGCTGTTTTTT. Its translation is CASSFSTSSGELFF. The variable domain in full, with the rest retrieved from reference TRBV11-2 and TRBJ2-2, is EAGVAQSPRYKIIEKRQSVAFWCNPISGHATLYWYQQILGQGPKLLIQFQNNGVVDDSQLPKDRFSAERLKGVDSTLKIQPAKLEDSAVYLCASSFSTSSGELFFGEGSRLTVL.

The chain combines TRBV4-1 with TRBJ2-5, with 11 bases fitting TRBD1. Germline V gives CDR1 MGHRA, CDR2 YSYEKL. This CDR3 has 16 residues. With V trimmed by 2 bases and J by 2 bases, 4 bases remained unmatched. The DNA of the CDR3 is TGCGCCAGCAGCCAATTGGACAGGGGGCTTCAAGAGACCCAGTACTTC. It codes for CASSQLDRGLQETQYF.